A selection of T cell receptor beta chains follows, all from one sample in a study of cytomegalovirus exposure and HLA in healthy donors. TCRdb's copy holds only in-frame clones and misses some; the assay was immunoSEQ multiplex PCR. The sample includes roughly 80,000 clones, over 60% seen only once; the top ten take approximately 1%. Input material: PBMCs. Receptors originate from a male donor in good health and CMV-seronegative. The CDR3 runs from the conserved cysteine through the conserved F or W. Fields, in order: clone size, V gene, J gene, CDR3 protein. Size tells how often a clone was seen (once, few, many) or the class of an expanded clone, and some rows leave it out.

.	TRBV19	TRBJ1-1	CASSRGDTEAFF
.	TRBV30	TRBJ1-5	CAWSRTAEPQHF
few	TRBV30	TRBJ2-3	CAWSSRGGTTDTQYF
few	TRBV19	TRBJ2-7	CASSQDSITYEQYF
.	TRBV18	TRBJ2-1	CASSPATSGRAGNEQFF
.	TRBV6-6	TRBJ1-1	CASSLQFPATEAFF
.	TRBV4-1	TRBJ2-3	CASSRSRLDTQYF
few	TRBV18	TRBJ1-4	CASSPRGQGINEKLFF
.	TRBV10-2	TRBJ1-6	CASSESWTGKSSPLHF
few	TRBV25-1	TRBJ1-1	CASSASENTEAFF
.	TRBV27	TRBJ1-5	CASSSYTGTAARPQNF
.	TRBV6-1	TRBJ1-5	CASSETGSNQPQHF
.	TRBV30	TRBJ2-3	CAWTGGSRVGDTQYF
once	TRBV28	TRBJ2-5	CASSLGQGDQETQYF
.	TRBV14	TRBJ2-1	CASSQGQDNEQFF
.	TRBV5-1	TRBJ1-2	CASSSTGTTYGYTF
.	TRBV29-1	TRBJ2-7	CSPPGQGTHEQYF
.	TRBV5-1	TRBJ2-1	CASNSGTASSYNEQFF
.	TRBV5-4	TRBJ2-1	CASSLGASSYNEQFF
once	TRBV5-1	TRBJ1-6	CASRQTNSPLHF
.	TRBV30	TRBJ2-3	CAWSVQDTQYF
.	TRBV28	TRBJ1-5	CASYNRSNQPQHF
.	TRBV10-2	TRBJ2-1	CASRNHETLGGEQFF
few	TRBV28	TRBJ1-5	CASRPYARTIGNQPQHF
.	TRBV5-4	TRBJ2-7	CASSLFQGPYEQYF
.	TRBV6-1	TRBJ1-6	CASNLDRMDSPLHF
few	TRBV9	TRBJ1-5	CASSVPRQGVHQPQHF
.	TRBV7-2	TRBJ1-4	CASSLSPTNRGQGKLFF
.	TRBV28	TRBJ1-2	CASSRPNRAGYGYTF
.	TRBV27	TRBJ1-2	CASRDSSRFVGYTF
.	TRBV5-1	TRBJ2-2	CASSPRDLTKTNTGELFF
.	TRBV5-6	TRBJ1-1	CASSLGQFEAFF
.	TRBV29-1	TRBJ2-7	CSVYPDSNHLEQYF
.	TRBV4-1	TRBJ2-7	CASSHRDREVYEQYF
.	TRBV6-5	TRBJ2-2	CASVGTGGSGELFF
few	TRBV18	.	CASSSEFYEQYF
once	TRBV25-1	TRBJ2-5	CASAWGQYQETQYF
.	TRBV28	TRBJ1-1	CASTLGGFRTEAFF
.	TRBV5-1	TRBJ1-2	CASGPGTGVGYTF
.	TRBV6-5	TRBJ1-2	CASSYSGGGYGYTF
.	TRBV9	TRBJ2-2	CASSGRLAGPGTGELFF
.	TRBV11-1	TRBJ2-1	CASGQLDEQFF
once	TRBV6-6	TRBJ1-4	CASSYFSGGDEKLFF
once	TRBV15	TRBJ2-7	CATSRGWEPSYEQYF
.	TRBV5-1	TRBJ1-2	CASSRDSPYGYPF
few	TRBV2	TRBJ2-1	CAIGSTFGQFF
.	TRBV2	TRBJ1-3	CASSEARQPSGNTIYF